Shown below are 20 T cell receptor beta chains from a single sample sequenced in a study of cytomegalovirus exposure and HLA in healthy donors. Profiled with immunoSEQ multiplex PCR; TCRdb holds only in-frame clones, not every one. The table includes a few hundred thousand clones, 75% to 95% detected once. What was sequenced was PBMCs. The receptor source for this set is a young woman in good health and CMV-seronegative.

The rearrangement links TRBV7-3 to TRBJ2-2; the match to TRBD2 covers 7 bases. The CDR3 length is 16 residues. The junction had 9 bases not matched to a gene; V was cut back by 8 bases and J by 0 bases. Germline V gene sequence: CDR1 SGHTA, CDR2 FQGTGA. The CDR3 reads CASAPLGGANTGELFF. The CDR3 DNA reads as TGTGCCAGCGCCCCCCTGGGAGGGGCGAACACCGGGGAGCTGTTTTTT.

This sequence joins TRBV10-3 and TRBJ2-7; 14 bases fit TRBD2. V lost 6 bases to trimming and J lost 1 base; unmatched junction nucleotides: 5. Germline V CDR1 and CDR2: ENHRY, SYGVKD. The CDR3 runs 16 residues. The CDR3 DNA reads TGTGCCATCAGGGGACTAGCGGGAGCCGAGTCCTACGAGCAGTACTTC. It is translated as CAIRGLAGAESYEQYF.

The chain joins TRBV27 to TRBJ1-1, with D possibly TRBD1 on 5 matching bases. CDR1 and CDR2 (germline): MNHEY, SMNVEV (reference sequence). The CDR3 loop spans 15 amino acids. V gave up 3 bases and J gave up 4 bases, with 15 bases separating them. The CDR3 protein is CASSLLQGSRTEAFF. In DNA form, the CDR3 reads TGTGCCAGCAGTTTGCTCCAGGGTTCCCGCACTGAAGCTTTCTTT.

This chain links TRBV6-5 with TRBJ1-1; no reliable D call. The germline V gene encodes CDR1 MNHEY and CDR2 SVGAGI. Trimming cost V 0 bases and J 8 bases, with 10 bases left between them. The CDR3 consists of 13 residues. The CDR3 bases are TGTGCCAGCAGTTACTCCGAATGGGCAGAAGCTTTCTTT. Protein: CASSYSEWAEAFF.

The chain links TRBV30 to TRBJ2-3; D possibly corresponds to TRBD1 (6 bases). V dropped 2 bases and J dropped 0 bases, with 12 bases sitting between them. The CDR3 runs to 15 residues. Germline CDR1 is GTSNPN and CDR2 is SVGIG (reference sequence). The CDR3 nucleotides are TGTGCCTGGAGTAGGTGGCAGGGGAGCACAGATACGCAGTATTTT. This encodes CAWSRWQGSTDTQYF. Full variable domain (outside the CDR3, taken from reference TRBV30 and TRBJ2-3): SQTIHQWPATLVQPVGSPLSLECTVEGTSNPNLYWYRQAAGRGLQLLFYSVGIGQISSEVPQNLSASRPQDRQFILSSKKLLLSDSGFYLCAWSRWQGSTDTQYFGPGTRLTVL.

DNA of the CDR3: TGTGCCAGTAGTATTGGACACAACACTGAAGCTTTCTTT. Its protein product is CASSIGHNTEAFF. The genes are TRBV19 and TRBJ1-1, with D possibly matching TRBD1 (5 bases). Trimming stripped 3 bases from V and 2 bases from J, with 7 bases between. This CDR3 has 13 residues. Germline CDR1 reads LNHDA; CDR2 reads SQIVND (reference sequence).

The sample holds one count of this clone. V and J are TRBV19 and TRBJ1-5; 8 bases match TRBD1. The CDR3 consists of 17 residues. Looked up from germline, CDR1 is LNHDA and CDR2 is SQIVND (reference sequence). V was pared by 4 bases and J by 1 base, with 9 bases of the junction left unmatched. The CDR3 region has the DNA TGTGCCAGTAGTACTCAACTGACAGGGGCCAGCAATCAGCCCCAGCATTTT. Protein product: CASSTQLTGASNQPQHF.

This chain links TRBV7-9 with TRBJ1-1, with D perhaps matching TRBD1 (5 bases). The V end was cut by 5 bases, the J end by 8 bases, with 18 bases between. Germline values: CDR1 SEHNR, CDR2 FQNEAQ (reference sequence). The CDR3 length is 14 residues. CDR3 in DNA: TGTGCCAGCAGCAGAGGTTTGGCGGGGACGGAAGCTTTCTTT. Translating it yields CASSRGLAGTEAFF.

The CDR3 coding sequence is TGCGCCAGCAGCTTGAGCGGGCGAGTCTACGAGCAGTACTTC. Its protein is CASSLSGRVYEQYF. This chain links TRBV5-1 with TRBJ2-7; tentatively, D is TRBD2 (6 bases). The CDR3 is 14 residues long. The germline CDR1 and CDR2 sequences are SGHRS and YFSETQ. Between the trimmed V and J ends, which lost 1 base and 3 bases, there was a span of 11 bases.

This clone came up once. The rearrangement links TRBV28 to TRBJ1-6, with D possibly being TRBD1 (6 bases). Trimming took 5 bases from V and 5 from J, leaving 13 bases between them. CDR1 is MDHEN, CDR2 SYDVKM, per germline. The CDR3 covers 15 residues. The CDR3 coding sequence is TGTGCCAGCAGTCCCCCAGGACAGAATAATTCACCCCTCCACTTT. Translation gives CASSPPGQNNSPLHF.

V gene TRBV29-1 combines with J gene TRBJ1-1; D remains unclear. The CDR3 length is 13 residues. Trimming took 4 bases from V and 4 from J, leaving 13 bases between them. The germline V gene has CDR1 SQVTM and CDR2 ANQGSEA. The CDR3 loop is CSVVVHSGTEAFF. The CDR3 DNA follows: TGCAGCGTTGTGGTTCATTCGGGCACTGAAGCTTTCTTT.

V gene TRBV28 combines with J gene TRBJ1-2, with D unclear. The V gene's germline CDR1 is MDHEN and CDR2 SYDVKM. Trimming took off 6 bases at V and 5 bases at J, with 19 bases between the two ends. The CDR3 runs to 15 residues. The DNA for the CDR3 is TGTGCCAGCAGCTCTGCTTCCAGCGCCCTTTATGGCTACACCTTC. Amino acids: CASSSASSALYGYTF.

The chain has TRBV19 and TRBJ2-1; D gene unclear. The V end was cut by 4 bases, the J end by 5 bases, with 18 bases between. Germline loops: CDR1 LNHDA, CDR2 SQIVND (reference sequence). The CDR3 runs to 16 residues. CDR3 sequence reads: CASSRRLEHLNNEQFF. CDR3 DNA sequence: TGTGCCAGTAGTAGACGTTTGGAGCATTTGAACAATGAGCAGTTCTTC.

The V call is TRBV4-2, the J call TRBJ1-3; 9 bases are a match to TRBD1. This CDR3 has 17 amino acids. The V segment lost 0 bases and the J segment 3 bases; nucleotides outside the gene matches: 6. CDR1 and CDR2 from the germline V gene are LGHNA and YNFKEQ. This chain's CDR3 is CASSQETRQGGGNTIYF. For the CDR3, the DNA is TGTGCCAGCAGCCAAGAAACCCGACAGGGGGGTGGAAACACCATATATTTT.

The chain joins TRBV30 to TRBJ2-1, with D possibly TRBD2 on 5 matching bases. The V gene's germline CDR1 is GTSNPN and CDR2 SVGIG (reference sequence). This CDR3 comprises 14 residues. Trimming shortened V by 5 bases and J by 4 bases, and 15 bases separated the two germline ends. The CDR3 reads CAWDGTGRYNEQFF. CDR3 nucleotide sequence: TGTGCCTGGGACGGTACTGGGAGATACAATGAGCAGTTCTTC.

The CDR3 region has the DNA TGTGCCAGTGGTAGGCAACACGATCAGCCCCAGCATTTT. This gives the protein CASGRQHDQPQHF. J is TRBJ1-5 and V is TRBV19, with D unresolved. Germline V gene lookup returns CDR1 LNHDA and CDR2 SQIVND (reference sequence). V gave up 8 bases and J gave up 5 bases, with 13 bases separating them. The CDR3 spans 13 residues.

This rearrangement joins TRBV27 to TRBJ2-1; 10 bases map to TRBD2. The length of the CDR3 is 18 residues. V was clipped by 6 bases and J by 3 bases; unmatched bases: 14. Germline CDR1 and CDR2: MNHEY and SMNVEV (reference sequence). This CDR3 reads CASSSVNPGLAIYNEQFF. DNA of the CDR3: TGTGCCAGCAGCTCCGTCAATCCGGGACTAGCGATCTACAATGAGCAGTTCTTC.

The chain joins TRBV4-2 to TRBJ2-1; a possible D gene is TRBD2 (5 bases). CDR1 LGHNA and CDR2 YNFKEQ come from the germline V gene. Trimming left V 2 bases short and J 10 bases short, with 18 bases between. The CDR3 runs 15 residues. This CDR3 is CASSQYRTPGGEQFF. The CDR3 DNA sequence: TGTGCCAGCAGCCAATATCGGACCCCAGGAGGAGAGCAGTTCTTC.

This chain joins TRBV2 and TRBJ2-1; possible D gene TRBD2, 5 bases. This CDR3 is 13 amino acids long. Germline V gives CDR1 SNHLY, CDR2 FYNNEI. V was shortened by 7 bases and J by 8 bases, with 15 bases between the two germline ends. CDR3 sequence (DNA): TGTGCCAGCACCTCCGCCAACGGGGATGAGCAGTTCTTC. Translating it yields CASTSANGDEQFF.

The chain couples TRBV21-1 to TRBJ2-5; the table's D gene call, TRBD2, was not cross checked with the DNA. TRBV21-1 is described as a pseudogene. This CDR3 contains 17 residues. CDR3: CASSKRGGTRGQETQYF. CDR3 in DNA: TGTGCCAGCAGCAAGAGAGGAGGGACGCGCGGCCAAGAGACCCAGTACTTC.